A single sample is the source of the 8 T cell receptor beta chains below, sequenced in a study of OX40 agonist ivuxolimab in advanced cancers. The assay was immunoSEQ multiplex PCR, and TCRdb's table has in-frame clones only and misses some. The sample includes 90,000 to 100,000 clones, about 85% of them seen just once. The sample in question was CD4+ or CD8+ T cells sorted from blood, obtained in a trial of the OX40 agonist ivuxolimab. All receptors derive from an adult with an advanced solid tumor such as melanoma, head and neck, liver or kidney cancer.

V gene TRBV12-1 combines with J gene TRBJ1-1. TRBV12-1 is deemed a pseudogene. This CDR3 comprises 17 residues. CDR3 DNA sequence: TGTGCCAGCAGCTCTCCCGGGAGGGCTTTCATGAACACTGAAGCTTTCTTT. It is translated as CASSSPGRAFMNTEAFF.

The J gene is TRBJ2-2, the V gene TRBV11-2; 8 nucleotides agree with TRBD1. J lost 7 bases, V lost 3 bases, and 4 bases had no gene match. The length of the CDR3 is 14 residues. CDR1 and CDR2 from the germline V gene are SGHAT and FQNNGV. CDR3 sequence: CASSLRQGIGELFF. The CDR3 DNA reads as TGTGCCAGCAGCTTGAGACAGGGGATCGGGGAGCTGTTTTTT. The full variable domain, with the rest looked up from reference TRBV11-2 and TRBJ2-2, is EAGVAQSPRYKIIEKRQSVAFWCNPISGHATLYWYQQILGQGPKLLIQFQNNGVVDDSQLPKDRFSAERLKGVDSTLKIQPAKLEDSAVYLCASSLRQGIGELFFGEGSRLTVL.

The chain combines TRBV7-3 with TRBJ2-3, with a weak D call TRBD1 (8 bases). The CDR3 extends over 18 amino acids. V was clipped by 5 bases and J by 5 bases, with 26 bases between them. Germline V gene sequence: CDR1 SGHTA, CDR2 FQGTGA. CDR3 loop: CASSPDPGQEWEGDTQYF. CDR3 coding DNA: TGTGCCAGCAGCCCAGACCCGGGACAGGAATGGGAGGGAGATACGCAGTATTTT.

The chain has TRBV7-2 and TRBJ1-3, with D possibly matching TRBD1 (5 bases). The CDR3 totals 15 residues. Germline CDR1 and CDR2: SGHTA and FQGNSA. The V and J ends lost 2 bases and 4 bases respectively, with 12 bases between them. As DNA, the CDR3 is TGTGCCAGCAGCTTATCCGGGGCTTCCGGAAACACCATATATTTT. This sequence encodes CASSLSGASGNTIYF.

The chain is built from TRBV9 and TRBJ2-2; tentative D call: TRBD2 (6 bases). The germline V and J ends were trimmed by 0 bases and 7 bases, with 19 bases remaining between them. The CDR3 totals 17 residues. Germline assignment: CDR1 SGDLS and CDR2 YYNGEE. CDR3 residues: CASSVVGSGVEDGELFF. The CDR3 nucleotides are TGTGCCAGCAGCGTAGTAGGGTCGGGAGTGGAGGACGGGGAGCTGTTTTTT.

The chain carries TRBV7-9 and TRBJ2-7, with D hard to call. The germline V gene encodes CDR1 SEHNR and CDR2 FQNEAQ (reference sequence). The V end was cut by 5 bases, the J end by 3 bases, with 14 bases between. CDR3 length equals 14 residues. CDR3 sequence reads: CASSGVPSNYEQYF. In DNA form, the CDR3 reads TGTGCCAGCAGCGGTGTCCCCTCCAACTACGAGCAGTACTTC.

V is TRBV6-1 and J is TRBJ2-3; TRBD2 agrees at 15 bases. V lost 6 bases and J lost 3; bases outside the gene matches: 1. CDR1 is MNHNS, CDR2 SASEGT, per germline. This CDR3 is built from 15 residues. The chain's CDR3 is CASSGLAGGTDTQYF. The CDR3 DNA reads TGTGCCAGCAGCGGACTAGCGGGGGGGACAGATACGCAGTATTTT.

V gene TRBV28 combines with J gene TRBJ2-7; tentative D call: TRBD1 (6 bases). Germline CDR1 is MDHEN and CDR2 is SYDVKM. CDR3 length: 11 amino acids. V lost 8 bases and J lost 3, with 8 bases in between. CDR3 nucleotide sequence: TGTGCCAGCGCACAGGGCTACGAGCAGTACTTC. Translating gives CASAQGYEQYF.